The rows below give T cell receptor beta chains drawn from one sample of a study of blood T cell repertoires in COVID-19. Sequencing used immunoSEQ multiplex PCR; TCRdb keeps in-frame clones, though not all of them. The repertoire consists of just under 65,000 clones, with around 83% occurring once and the leading ten covering about 6.7%. Sequencing input: peripheral blood. The source of these receptors is a human donor in a cohort sampled during active COVID-19. Both conserved end residues are part of each CDR3. A D gene is named only where the DNA matches it firmly. The size of a clone is reported for some rows only, either as once, few or many, or as a class for expanded clones.

TRBV10-2	TRBJ2-7	-	-	CASSEGRAHEQYF	TGCGCCAGCAGTGAGGGCAGGGCCCACGAGCAGTACTTC
TRBV7-8	TRBJ1-1	TRBD1	-	CASSQDRGRAFF	TGTGCCAGCAGCCAGGACAGGGGGCGCGCTTTCTTT
TRBV9	TRBJ2-1	TRBD2	-	CASSASSGRAGYNEQFF	TGTGCCAGCAGCGCCAGTAGCGGGAGGGCGGGCTACAATGAGCAGTTCTTC
TRBV18	TRBJ1-1	-	-	CASSPPKGGNTEAFF	TGTGCCAGCTCACCACCAAAAGGGGGTAACACTGAAGCTTTCTTT
TRBV9	TRBJ2-7	TRBD2	-	CASSFGTSRGEQYF	TGTGCCAGCAGCTTCGGGACTAGCAGGGGCGAGCAGTACTTC
TRBV5-1	TRBJ2-1	-	once	CASSWEPNANNEQFF	TGCGCCAGCAGCTGGGAGCCTAACGCCAACAATGAGCAGTTCTTC
TRBV7-9	TRBJ2-1	TRBD2	-	CASSLARLAGVNEQFF	TGTGCCAGCAGCTTAGCGAGGCTAGCGGGGGTTAATGAGCAGTTCTTC
TRBV20-1	TRBJ1-2	-	-	CSARSGGGYTF	TGCAGTGCTAGATCGGGGGGTGGCTACACCTTC
TRBV18	TRBJ1-1	-	-	CASSNLRGEGTEAFF	TGTGCCAGCTCCAATCTACGTGGAGAAGGCACTGAAGCTTTCTTT
TRBV5-5	TRBJ2-6	-	-	CASSTQGAGANVLTF	TGTGCCAGCAGCACCCAGGGTGCTGGGGCCAACGTCCTGACTTTC
TRBV18	TRBJ2-2	TRBD2	-	CASSPPGSGTITGELFF	TGTGCCAGCTCACCACCCGGTAGCGGGACGATCACCGGGGAGCTGTTTTTT
TRBV7-8	TRBJ1-5	TRBD1	-	CASSLAATGGAQPQHF	TGTGCCAGCAGCTTAGCTGCGACAGGGGGCGCTCAGCCCCAGCATTTT
TRBV11-2	TRBJ1-6	TRBD1	-	CASSARTGLSDSPLHF	TGTGCCAGCAGCGCCCGGACAGGGCTCAGTGATTCACCCCTCCACTTT
TRBV7-2	TRBJ1-2	TRBD1	-	CASSLKGRGNGGYTF	TGTGCCAGCAGCTTAAAGGGCAGGGGGAATGGTGGCTACACCTTC
TRBV3-1/TRBV3-2	TRBJ2-1	-	-	CASSQAGGSSYNEQFF	TGTGCCAGCAGCCAAGCCGGCGGGTCCTCCTACAATGAGCAGTTCTTC
TRBV6-5	TRBJ1-6	-	-	CAIKTYNSPLHF	TGTGCCATCAAGACATATAATTCACCCCTCCACTTT
TRBV11-2	TRBJ2-3	-	-	CASTPRGSLRTDTQYF	TGTGCCAGCACCCCAAGGGGGAGCCTCCGCACAGATACGCAGTATTTT
TRBV4-2	TRBJ2-1	TRBD2	-	CASSQEGVAGKIGRREQFF	TGTGCCAGCAGCCAAGAAGGGGTAGCGGGAAAGATTGGTCGGAGGGAGCAGTTCTTC
TRBV10-3	TRBJ1-1	TRBD1	-	CAISGATGIGTEAFF	TGTGCCATCAGTGGAGCGACAGGGATCGGCACTGAAGCTTTCTTT
TRBV9	TRBJ2-4	TRBD2	-	CASSVGNSGRGGIQYF	TGTGCCAGCAGCGTAGGTAATAGCGGGAGAGGTGGCATTCAGTACTTC
TRBV6-1	TRBJ2-1	TRBD2	-	CASSEGHPGLAGYNEQFF	TGTGCCAGCAGTGAAGGTCATCCGGGACTAGCGGGATACAATGAGCAGTTCTTC
TRBV5-1	TRBJ1-1	-	-	CASSSQDAGTEEAFF	TGCGCCAGCAGCTCCCAAGACGCGGGTACCGAGGAAGCTTTCTTT
TRBV11-2	TRBJ1-3	-	once	CASSQSDSSGNTIYF	TGTGCCAGCAGCCAATCAGACAGCTCTGGAAACACCATATATTTT
TRBV21-1	TRBJ1-5	-	-	CASSNRVNQPQHF	TGTGCCAGCAGCAACAGGGTAAATCAGCCCCAGCATTTT
TRBV7-2	TRBJ2-1	TRBD2	-	CASSLGRGSGGRNEQFF	TGTGCCAGCAGCTTAGGTCGTGGTAGCGGGGGTCGAAATGAGCAGTTCTTC
TRBV10-1	TRBJ2-1	TRBD2	few	CASSDSGTSGTPGEQFF	TGCGCCAGCAGTGACTCCGGGACTAGCGGGACTCCGGGTGAGCAGTTCTTC
TRBV4-1	TRBJ2-5	-	-	CASSQGAAAGETQYF	TGCGCCAGCAGCCAAGGGGCGGCTGCGGGGGAGACCCAGTACTTC
TRBV3-1/TRBV3-2	TRBJ2-5	TRBD2	-	CASSLPRTSRGETQYF	TGTGCCAGCAGCCTCCCCCGGACTAGCCGGGGCGAGACCCAGTACTTC
TRBV12-3/TRBV12-4	TRBJ1-6	-	-	CASSGTEFTPLHF	TGTGCCAGCAGTGGAACAGAATTTACACCCCTCCACTTT
TRBV19	TRBJ2-2	TRBD2	-	CASTSGSRTGELFF	TGTGCCAGTACGAGCGGGAGCCGCACCGGGGAGCTGTTTTTT
TRBV7-7	TRBJ2-3	TRBD1	-	CASSSDRVTDTQYF	TGTGCCAGCAGCTCTGACAGGGTGACAGATACGCAGTATTTT
TRBV6-2/TRBV6-3	TRBJ2-7	-	once	CASSTRRGLAADHYEQYF	TGTGCCAGCAGTACCCGGAGGGGTTTGGCGGCTGATCACTACGAGCAGTACTTC
TRBV19	TRBJ1-2	TRBD1	-	CASSIRRQGYNYGYTF	TGTGCCAGTAGTATAAGGAGACAGGGATACAACTATGGCTACACCTTC
TRBV2	TRBJ2-7	TRBD2	-	CASKRDVNYEQYF	TGTGCCAGCAAGCGGGATGTTAACTACGAGCAGTACTTC
TRBV2	TRBJ2-1	TRBD2	-	CASSEQGLAGDLRHEQFF	TGTGCCAGCAGTGAACAGGGACTAGCGGGGGATTTAAGGCATGAGCAGTTCTTC
TRBV10-3	TRBJ1-5	TRBD1	few	CASALGGDQPQHF	TGTGCCAGCGCGCTAGGGGGCGATCAGCCCCAGCATTTT
TRBV5-5	TRBJ1-5	-	-	CASSWGVGGDQPQHF	TGTGCCAGCAGCTGGGGGGTGGGAGGGGATCAGCCCCAGCATTTT
TRBV28	TRBJ2-7	TRBD1	-	CASGKPGQSYEQYF	TGTGCCAGCGGCAAGCCGGGACAGTCCTACGAGCAGTACTTC
TRBV6-1	TRBJ1-2	-	-	CASSETQGSYGYTF	TGTGCCAGCAGTGAAACGCAGGGGAGCTATGGCTACACCTTC
TRBV18	TRBJ2-1	TRBD2	-	CASSPQTSHYNEQFF	TGTGCCAGCTCACCCCAGACTAGCCATTACAATGAGCAGTTCTTC
TRBV24-1	TRBJ2-3	-	few	CATSDPLGGVDTQYF	TGTGCCACCAGTGACCCTCTTGGAGGGGTCGATACGCAGTATTTT
TRBV5-4	TRBJ2-2	TRBD2	-	CASSLGRELVGELFF	TGTGCCAGCAGCTTAGGGCGGGAGCTGGTCGGGGAGCTGTTTTTT
TRBV18	TRBJ2-3	TRBD2	-	CASSPGLAGTTDTQYF	TGTGCCAGCTCACCTGGACTAGCGGGGACCACAGATACGCAGTATTTT
TRBV13	TRBJ2-5	-	-	CASNRRESGTQYF	TGTGCCAGCAACCGGAGGGAAAGTGGGACCCAGTACTTC
TRBV19	TRBJ1-2	TRBD1	-	CASSIRDSSGYTF	TGTGCCAGTAGTATACGGGACAGTTCTGGCTACACCTTC